The 14 T cell receptor beta chains in this list originate from one sample, sequenced in a study of blood T cell repertoires in COVID-19. Using immunoSEQ multiplex PCR, the repertoire was profiled, and TCRdb retains in-frame clones only, with some absent. The sample holds around 160,000 clones, about nine tenths seen once. Sequencing used PBMCs or T cells enriched from blood (not recorded which). Receptors originate from a woman in her 40s who had been exposed to COVID-19.

The chain has TRBV9 and TRBJ2-5; D is possibly TRBD2 (7 bases). The CDR3 length is 17 residues. Germline values: CDR1 SGDLS, CDR2 YYNGEE. Between the trimmed V and J ends, which lost 0 bases and 2 bases, there was a span of 17 bases. The CDR3 DNA reads as TGTGCCAGCAGCGTAGTGGGGGGGCGAACAGCACAAGAGACCCAGTACTTC. Its translation is CASSVVGGRTAQETQYF.

This clone was seen a handful of times. J is TRBJ1-6 and V is TRBV19, with TRBD1 matching over 7 bases. The CDR3 totals 16 residues. The J segment lost 4 bases and the V segment lost 5 bases, leaving 8 bases of the junction unmatched. In germline, CDR1 is LNHDA, CDR2 SQIVND (reference sequence). CDR3 DNA sequence: TGTGCCAGTAGTTCTTCCAGGGGGGTTTATAATTCACCCCTCCACTTT. Translation: CASSSSRGVYNSPLHF. Full variable domain (remainder filled in from reference TRBV19 and TRBJ1-6): DGGITQSPKYLFRKEGQNVTLSCEQNLNHDAMYWYRQDPGQGLRLIYYSQIVNDFQKGDIAEGYSVSREKKESFPLTVTSAQKNPTAFYLCASSSSRGVYNSPLHFGNGTRLTVT.

CDR3 DNA: TGTGCCAGCAGCGTAGATCTCGGAGGAGGAGGGAACGAGCAGTACTTC. Translation gives CASSVDLGGGGNEQYF. V gene TRBV9 combines with J gene TRBJ2-7; a possible D gene is TRBD2 (6 bases). Between the trimmed V and J ends, which lost 0 bases and 5 bases, there was a span of 18 bases. The germline CDR1 and CDR2 sequences are SGDLS and YYNGEE. The CDR3 is 16 amino acids. Together with reference TRBV9 and TRBJ2-7, the CDR3 gives the full variable domain: DSGVTQTPKHLITATGQRVTLRCSPRSGDLSVYWYQQSLDQGLQFLIQYYNGEERAKGNILERFSAQQFPDLHSELNLSSLELGDSALYFCASSVDLGGGGNEQYFGPGTRLTVT.

V is TRBV4-1 and J is TRBJ1-4; TRBD1 matches at 7 bases. Germline lookup yields CDR1 MGHRA and CDR2 YSYEKL. The CDR3 sequence is 15 residues long. V shed 5 bases and J 3 bases; nucleotides not matched to a gene: 6. The CDR3 spells CASSLGQAANEKLFF. The DNA for the CDR3 is TGCGCCAGCAGCTTAGGACAGGCAGCTAATGAAAAACTGTTTTTT.

The chain links TRBV10-3 to TRBJ1-2; D is ambiguous. The CDR3 runs to 14 residues. Trimming stripped 3 bases from V and 6 bases from J, with 14 bases between. Germline CDR1 and CDR2: ENHRY and SYGVKD. The CDR3, as DNA: TGTGCCATCAGTGATCGGGAGGCCCCGAATGGCTACACCTTC. Translating gives CAISDREAPNGYTF.

The chain recombines TRBV19 with TRBJ2-1, with 8 bases identical to TRBD1. Germline V gene lookup returns CDR1 LNHDA and CDR2 SQIVND (reference sequence). V lost 5 bases to trimming and J lost 5 bases; unmatched junction nucleotides: 17. The length of the CDR3 is 18 residues. CDR3 DNA: TGTGCCAGTAGTCCACGAAGCCTCAGGGACAGGACGAACAATGAGCAGTTCTTC. As protein: CASSPRSLRDRTNNEQFF.

This CDR3 is CASSRDRGNDGYTF. The CDR3 DNA reads TGTGCCAGTAGTCGCGACAGGGGGAACGATGGCTACACCTTC. This chain connects TRBV19 to TRBJ1-2; 9 bases line up with TRBD1. Trimming at V came to 5 bases and at J to 6 bases, leaving 7 bases not matched to a gene. Germline loops: CDR1 LNHDA, CDR2 SQIVND (reference sequence). This CDR3 comprises 14 residues.

A few counts support this clone. This chain links TRBV25-1 with TRBJ2-2, with 9 bases lining up with TRBD2. Germline trimming cut 0 bases from V and 7 bases from J; bases unmatched to any gene: 12. Germline V gene sequence: CDR1 MGHDK, CDR2 SYGVNS. The CDR3 covers 18 residues. The CDR3 sequence is CASSEYIGAGGLGGELFF. In DNA form, the CDR3 reads TGTGCCAGCAGTGAATATATAGGGGCGGGAGGGCTCGGCGGGGAGCTGTTTTTT.

The genes are TRBV19 and TRBJ1-2, with 9 bases lining up with TRBD1. J lost 4 bases, V lost 7 bases, and 4 bases had no gene match. Germline V gene data show CDR1 as LNHDA and CDR2 as SQIVND (reference sequence). This CDR3 is built from 13 residues. The CDR3 reads CASMGQGSYGYTF. CDR3 nucleotide sequence: TGTGCCAGTATGGGACAGGGAAGCTATGGCTACACCTTC.

This chain links TRBV28 with TRBJ1-2; no reliable D call. Trimming pared 8 bases from V and 8 bases from J, leaving 15 bases between. Germline-derived CDR1 and CDR2 are MDHEN and SYDVKM. The CDR3 is 12 amino acids. CDR3 loop: CASFTGSLGYTF. The CDR3 DNA sequence: TGTGCCAGCTTTACGGGGTCTTTGGGCTACACCTTC.

The chain has TRBV5-4 and TRBJ1-4; 8 nucleotides line up with TRBD1. The J segment lost 8 bases and the V segment lost 0 bases, leaving 3 bases of the junction unmatched. This CDR3 spans 14 amino acids. Germline-derived CDR1 and CDR2 are SGHNT and YYREEE (reference sequence). CDR3 DNA sequence: TGTGCCAGCAGCTTGGGGACAGGGTTGGAAAAACTGTTTTTT. Its protein is CASSLGTGLEKLFF.

This rearrangement joins TRBV6-5 to TRBJ2-1; TRBD2 matches 7 bases. This CDR3 region has 14 residues. After removal of 5 bases from V and 2 bases from J, the junction contained 3 bases not matched to a gene. Germline V lookup: CDR1 MNHEY, CDR2 SVGAGI. The CDR3 loop reads CASSREVAYNEQFF. The CDR3 coding sequence is TGTGCCAGCAGTCGGGAGGTCGCCTACAATGAGCAGTTCTTC.

The CDR3 DNA is TGCGCCAGCAGCCAAGAGGACAGAAATCAGCCCCAGCATTTT. Its translation is CASSQEDRNQPQHF. J is TRBJ1-5 and V is TRBV4-1, with D perhaps TRBD1 (6 bases). The CDR3 totals 14 residues. Germline values: CDR1 MGHRA, CDR2 YSYEKL. Trimming removed 0 bases from V and 4 bases from J, with 7 bases in between.

In the case of this clone: A junction end diverges from the germline sequence, so it may reflect a read error. The chain's CDR3 is CASSKEPGQIRPLHF. CDR3 sequence (DNA): TGCGCCAGCAGCAAAGAACCGGGACAGATTCGTCCCCTCCACTTT. The genes are TRBV4-3 and TRBJ1-6; 7 bases map to TRBD1. The length of the CDR3 is 15 residues. CDR1 and CDR2 (germline): LGHNA, YSLEER.